The 25 T cell receptor beta chains in this list originate from one sample, sequenced in a study of blood T cell repertoires in COVID-19. Sequenced by immunoSEQ multiplex PCR; TCRdb stores in-frame clones only, minus some. Of 250,000 to 350,000 clones in the sample, 88% were seen once. The sequenced sample consisted of peripheral blood. The receptors were sampled from a woman aged 30 to 39 with COVID-19, enrolled during active disease.

The rearrangement uses TRBV24-1 and TRBJ2-6, with D uncertain. The V end lost 0 bases, the J end lost 0 bases, and 2 bases lay between the germline ends. The germline CDR1 and CDR2 sequences are KGHDR and SFDVKD. The CDR3 covers 15 residues. The CDR3 DNA is TGTGCCACCAGTGATTTGCGCTCTGGGGCCAACGTCCTGACTTTC. Its translation is CATSDLRSGANVLTF.

The J gene is TRBJ2-2, the V gene TRBV2; D unresolved. Trimming removed 8 bases from V and 1 base from J, with 14 bases in between. The CDR3 runs to 15 residues. Germline lookup yields CDR1 SNHLY and CDR2 FYNNEI. The CDR3 DNA is TGTGCCAGCGGGCGAGAGTCCGTGAACACCGGGGAGCTGTTTTTT. Protein sequence: CASGRESVNTGELFF.

The J gene is TRBJ1-1, the V gene TRBV6-5, with TRBD1 identical over 7 bases. The J segment lost 4 bases and the V segment lost 4 bases, leaving 12 bases of the junction unmatched. The CDR3 spans 16 residues. In germline, CDR1 is MNHEY, CDR2 SVGAGI. The DNA for the CDR3 is TGTGCCAGCAGTTCAATAGACAGGGCTTTGAGCACTGAAGCTTTCTTT. Its protein is CASSSIDRALSTEAFF.

CDR3 bases: TGTGCCAGCATGGAGGGCTGGACCGGGGAGCTGTTTTTT. It specifies CASMEGWTGELFF. This chain joins TRBV2 and TRBJ2-2; D possibly corresponds to TRBD2 (6 bases). V lost 7 bases and J 5 bases, leaving 11 bases between the germline ends. The CDR3 contains 13 residues. CDR1 and CDR2 from the germline V gene are SNHLY and FYNNEI.

This clone was recorded a few times. The chain employs TRBV5-6 and TRBJ1-2; 8 bases align to TRBD1. This CDR3 has 15 residues. Germline V CDR1 and CDR2: SGHDT, YYEEEE. The J segment lost 2 bases and the V segment lost 4 bases, leaving 7 bases of the junction unmatched. The CDR3 sequence is CASSPSDRANYGYTF. CDR3 nucleotides: TGTGCCAGCAGCCCTTCGGACAGGGCGAACTATGGCTACACCTTC. Combining the CDR3 with reference TRBV5-6 and TRBJ1-2 gives the whole variable domain DAGVTQSPTHLIKTRGQQVTLRCSPKSGHDTVSWYQQALGQGPQFIFQYYEEEERQRGNFPDRFSGHQFPNYSSELNVNALLLGDSALYLCASSPSDRANYGYTFGSGTRLTVV.

The chain employs TRBV10-2 and TRBJ1-5; 8 nucleotides align to TRBD1. Trimming at V came to 4 bases and at J to 4 bases, leaving 6 bases not matched to a gene. CDR3 length equals 15 residues. Germline V lookup: CDR1 WSHSY, CDR2 SAAADI. The CDR3 DNA follows: TGCGCCAGCAGTGGGACAGGGTCCGAGAATCAGCCCCAGCATTTT. It codes for CASSGTGSENQPQHF.

The CDR3: CAWSVRSEAFF. CDR3 bases: TGTGCCTGGAGTGTACGCAGTGAAGCTTTCTTT. The chain couples TRBV30 to TRBJ1-1; D not certain. CDR1 is GTSNPN, CDR2 SVGIG, per germline (reference sequence). Trimming cost V 0 bases and J 7 bases, with 6 bases left between them. This CDR3 has 11 residues.

This rearrangement joins TRBV7-9 to TRBJ2-3, with TRBD2 matching 11 bases. Germline values: CDR1 SEHNR, CDR2 FQNEAQ (reference sequence). There are 17 residues in the CDR3. The V gene end was trimmed by 5 bases and the J gene end by 2 bases; junction bases not matched to a gene: 9. The CDR3 nucleotides are TGTGCCAGCAGCCCCCCCCGACTAGCGGGGATCACAGATACGCAGTATTTT. Protein product: CASSPPRLAGITDTQYF.

The chain joins TRBV28 to TRBJ1-1; unclear D gene. Germline V gene data show CDR1 as MDHEN and CDR2 as SYDVKM. The CDR3 is made up of 13 amino acids. The germline V and J ends were trimmed by 3 bases and 9 bases, with 14 bases remaining between them. The CDR3 loop reads CASSFQPGLKAFF. As DNA, the CDR3 is TGTGCCAGCAGTTTCCAACCGGGTCTAAAAGCTTTCTTT.

The chain carries TRBV6-6 and TRBJ1-1, with TRBD1 matching 9 bases. CDR1 is MNHNY, CDR2 SVGAGI, per germline (reference sequence). This CDR3 region has 15 residues. J lost 4 bases, V lost 2 bases, and 5 bases had no gene match. The CDR3 DNA reads TGTGCCAGCAGTTACAACAGGGGGCGGTCCACTGAAGCTTTCTTT. This encodes CASSYNRGRSTEAFF.

The rearrangement joins TRBV5-1 to TRBJ1-6; no clear D. This CDR3 is 15 amino acids long. Trimming stripped 0 bases from V and 5 bases from J, with 9 bases between. Germline assignment: CDR1 SGHRS and CDR2 YFSETQ. CDR3 sequence (DNA): TGCGCCAGCAGCTTGGGAGCGGGTAATAATTCACCCCTCCACTTT. Protein sequence: CASSLGAGNNSPLHF.

The chain has TRBV30 and TRBJ2-1, with TRBD1 matching 7 bases. The CDR3 runs 17 residues. CDR1 and CDR2 (germline): GTSNPN, SVGIG (reference sequence). V was pared by 4 bases and J by 4 bases, with 16 bases of the junction left unmatched. The CDR3 sequence: CAWIPYVGTVGYNEQFF. The CDR3 region has the DNA TGTGCCTGGATTCCCTACGTGGGGACAGTGGGGTACAATGAGCAGTTCTTC.

CDR3 sequence: CASSLSLGNTIYF. CDR3 nucleotide sequence: TGTGCCAGCAGCTTGAGCCTTGGAAACACCATATATTTT. The chain carries TRBV7-9 and TRBJ1-3; D remains ambiguous. The CDR3 runs 13 residues. CDR1 is SEHNR and CDR2 is FQNEAQ in the germline V gene (reference sequence). V lost 3 bases and J 3 bases, leaving 6 bases between the germline ends.

The chain uses TRBV7-3 and TRBJ1-2; D is unresolved. Germline values: CDR1 SGHTA, CDR2 FQGTGA. Between the trimmed V and J ends, which lost 1 base and 8 bases, there was a span of 17 bases. CDR3 size: 15 residues. CDR3 protein: CASSLNPGEGQGYTF. The CDR3 nucleotides are TGTGCCAGCAGCTTAAACCCCGGGGAGGGTCAGGGCTACACCTTC.

This clone has only a few counts. V and J are TRBV28 and TRBJ1-2, with D hard to call. V lost 0 bases and J 2 bases, leaving 10 bases between the germline ends. This CDR3 is built from 15 residues. CDR1 is MDHEN, CDR2 SYDVKM, per germline. The CDR3 DNA is TGTGCCAGCAGTTTATGGTCAGGTCAAAACTATGGCTACACCTTC. It codes for CASSLWSGQNYGYTF.

About this clone: This CDR3 is also generated by other DNA sequences in the sample. The V and J genes are TRBV7-2 and TRBJ1-3; no clear D. V gave up 8 bases and J gave up 4 bases, with 12 bases separating them. The CDR3 spans 13 residues. Germline-derived CDR1 and CDR2 are SGHTA and FQGNSA. DNA for the CDR3: TGTGCCAGCTCCCTAGAGGGAGGAAACACCATATATTTT. It encodes CASSLEGGNTIYF.

The chain combines TRBV5-4 with TRBJ1-1; 9 bases match TRBD1. V lost 1 base to trimming and J lost 8 bases; unmatched junction nucleotides: 9. In germline, CDR1 is SGHNT, CDR2 YYREEE (reference sequence). The CDR3 spans 15 residues. CDR3 sequence (DNA): TGTGCCAGCAGCTTGCCCGGGACAGGGAACAAAGAAGCTTTCTTT. This encodes CASSLPGTGNKEAFF.

This clone was observed a single time. The V call is TRBV27, the J call TRBJ2-7, with 7 bases aligning to TRBD1. V lost 2 bases and J lost 6; bases outside the gene matches: 7. The CDR3 totals 14 residues. Germline V gene sequence: CDR1 MNHEY, CDR2 SMNVEV (reference sequence). The CDR3 sequence is CASSLPGGGGEQYF. DNA of the CDR3: TGTGCCAGCAGTTTACCAGGGGGTGGAGGCGAGCAGTACTTC.

The chain is built from TRBV10-3 and TRBJ1-6; D not certain. CDR1 is ENHRY, CDR2 SYGVKD, per germline. The CDR3 length is 13 residues. V lost 2 bases and J lost 11, with 10 bases in between. CDR3 sequence (DNA): TGTGCCATCAGTGAGGCGGGGATGGCACCCCTCCACTTT. Its protein is CAISEAGMAPLHF.

The V call is TRBV5-1, the J call TRBJ1-2, with a weak D call TRBD1 (6 bases). Germline CDR1 and CDR2: SGHRS and YFSETQ. The CDR3 covers 16 residues. V lost 4 bases and J 4 bases, leaving 20 bases between the germline ends. CDR3 sequence: CASSPSNLDRFYGYTF. The CDR3 DNA is TGCGCCAGCAGCCCATCCAATTTGGACAGATTCTATGGCTACACCTTC.

In its sample, this clone was seen a few times. The chain is built from TRBV10-1 and TRBJ1-2, with a possible D match to TRBD1 (6 bases). From germline, CDR1 is WNHNN and CDR2 SYGVQD (reference sequence). The CDR3 covers 13 residues. V shed 3 bases and J shed 5 bases, with 10 bases lying between them. CDR3 in DNA: TGCGCCAGCAGTGATCGGGGGGCTTATGGCTACACCTTC. Its translation: CASSDRGAYGYTF.

The chain has TRBV18 and TRBJ2-1; 12 positions agree with TRBD2. V lost 2 bases and J lost 5; bases outside the gene matches: 13. This CDR3 contains 19 residues. Looked up from germline, CDR1 is KGHSH and CDR2 is LQKENI. The CDR3 DNA reads TGTGCCAGCTCACCAAGGAGGACAGCGACTAGCGGGAGTGACAATGAGCAGTTCTTC. Translated: CASSPRRTATSGSDNEQFF.

The chain joins TRBV30 to TRBJ1-2; D remains ambiguous. Germline CDR1 and CDR2: GTSNPN and SVGIG (reference sequence). The germline V and J ends were trimmed by 3 bases and 4 bases, with 12 bases remaining between them. This CDR3 spans 13 amino acids. The DNA of the CDR3 is TGTGCCTGGAGCGAGGCAGGACTCTATGGCTACACCTTC. Translation: CAWSEAGLYGYTF. The complete variable domain, with remaining parts taken from reference TRBV30 and TRBJ1-2, reads SQTIHQWPATLVQPVGSPLSLECTVEGTSNPNLYWYRQAAGRGLQLLFYSVGIGQISSEVPQNLSASRPQDRQFILSSKKLLLSDSGFYLCAWSEAGLYGYTFGSGTRLTVV.

V usage is TRBV3-1 (or the pseudogene TRBV3-2) and J usage is TRBJ1-2; D ambiguous. The germline gives CDR1 LGHDT, CDR2 YNNKEL (reference sequence). The V end was cut by 1 base, the J end by 8 bases, with 5 bases between. This CDR3 region has 11 residues. The CDR3 coding sequence is TGTGCCAGCAGCCAAGCTCGGGGCTACACCTTC. Its translation: CASSQARGYTF.

The V and J genes are TRBV5-1 and TRBJ2-5, with 10 bases aligning to TRBD1. Germline CDR1 and CDR2: SGHRS and YFSETQ. The CDR3 runs to 15 residues. Trimming at V came to 7 bases and at J to 1 base, leaving 7 bases not matched to a gene. The CDR3, as DNA: TGCGCCAGCGGACGAGACAGGGGGCCCCAAGAGACCCAGTACTTC. This codes for CASGRDRGPQETQYF.